This T cell receptor beta chain was recovered during a study of Ad26.COV2.S vaccination and SARS-CoV-2 variants. The treatment was: roughly 19 received Ad26.COV2.S at low or high dose, single or two shots; roughly five received placebo; per-sample allocation not given. The investigators took samples on day 63 after the first vaccine or placebo injection. This vaccine is an Ad26 vector that expresses the Wuhan-strain SARS-CoV-2 spike. General study results and limits: Vaccine recipients showed a spike-specific TCR breadth that was higher than in placebo recipients.

Assay: immunoSEQ multiplex PCR; the TCRdb copy retains only in-frame clones and omits some. This table has roughly 330,000 clones, roughly 90% appearing once. As to this clone: Antigen unknown.

The CDR3 is 15 residues long. CDR1 is SGHDT, CDR2 YYEEEE, per germline. Trimming shortened V by 4 bases and J by 2 bases, and 15 bases separated the two germline ends. This chain links TRBV5-6 with TRBJ1-2; D uncertain. The receptor was derived from a person between 18 and 59 years old who received the Ad26.COV2.S COVID-19 vaccine or a placebo. The source was peripheral blood, collected in a trial of Ad26.COV2.S vaccine versus placebo. In DNA form, the CDR3 reads TGTGCCAGCAGCGGTACCTGGGTTAGCAACTATGGCTACACCTTC. Its translation: CASSGTWVSNYGYTF.